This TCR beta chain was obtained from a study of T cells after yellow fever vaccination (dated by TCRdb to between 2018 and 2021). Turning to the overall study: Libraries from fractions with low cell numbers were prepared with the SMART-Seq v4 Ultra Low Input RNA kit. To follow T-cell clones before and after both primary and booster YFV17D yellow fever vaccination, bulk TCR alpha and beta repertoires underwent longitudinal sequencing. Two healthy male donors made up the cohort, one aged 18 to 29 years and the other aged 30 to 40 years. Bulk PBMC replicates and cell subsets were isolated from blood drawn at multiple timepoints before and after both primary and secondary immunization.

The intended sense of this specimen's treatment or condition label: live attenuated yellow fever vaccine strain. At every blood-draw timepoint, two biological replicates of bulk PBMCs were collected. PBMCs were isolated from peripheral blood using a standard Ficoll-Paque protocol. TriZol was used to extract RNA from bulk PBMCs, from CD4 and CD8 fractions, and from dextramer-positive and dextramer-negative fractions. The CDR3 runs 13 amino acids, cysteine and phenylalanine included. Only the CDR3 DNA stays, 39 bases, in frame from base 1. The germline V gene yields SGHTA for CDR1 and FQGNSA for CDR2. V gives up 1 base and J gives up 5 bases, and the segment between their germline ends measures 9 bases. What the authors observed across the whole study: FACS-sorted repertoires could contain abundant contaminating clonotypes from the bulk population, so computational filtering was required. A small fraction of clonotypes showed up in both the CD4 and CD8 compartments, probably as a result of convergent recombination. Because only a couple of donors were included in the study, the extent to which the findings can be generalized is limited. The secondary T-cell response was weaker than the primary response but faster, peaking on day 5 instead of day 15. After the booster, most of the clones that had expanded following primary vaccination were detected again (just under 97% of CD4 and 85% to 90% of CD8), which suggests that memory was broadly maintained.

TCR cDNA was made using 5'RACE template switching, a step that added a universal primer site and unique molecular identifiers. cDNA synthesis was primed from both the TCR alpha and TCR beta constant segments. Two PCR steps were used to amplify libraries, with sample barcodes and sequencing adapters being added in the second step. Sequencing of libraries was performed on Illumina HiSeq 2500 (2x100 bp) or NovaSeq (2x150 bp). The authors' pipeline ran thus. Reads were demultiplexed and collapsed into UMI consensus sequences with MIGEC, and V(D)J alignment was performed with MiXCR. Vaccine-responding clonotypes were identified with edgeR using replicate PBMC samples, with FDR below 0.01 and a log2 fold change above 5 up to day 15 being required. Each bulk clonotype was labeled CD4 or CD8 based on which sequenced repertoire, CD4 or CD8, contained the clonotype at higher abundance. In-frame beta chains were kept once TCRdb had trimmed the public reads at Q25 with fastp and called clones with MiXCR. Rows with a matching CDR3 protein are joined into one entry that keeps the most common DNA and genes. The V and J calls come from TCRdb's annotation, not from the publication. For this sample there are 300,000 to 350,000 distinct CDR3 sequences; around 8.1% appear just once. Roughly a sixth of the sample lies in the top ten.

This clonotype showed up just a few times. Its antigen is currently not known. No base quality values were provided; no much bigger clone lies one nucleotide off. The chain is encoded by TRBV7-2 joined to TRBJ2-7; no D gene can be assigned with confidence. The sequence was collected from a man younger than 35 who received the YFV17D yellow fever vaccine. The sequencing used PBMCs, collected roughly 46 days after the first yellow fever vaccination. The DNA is TGTGCCAGCAGCTTAGGGTTAGTGAACGAGCAGTACTTC. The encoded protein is CASSLGLVNEQYF.